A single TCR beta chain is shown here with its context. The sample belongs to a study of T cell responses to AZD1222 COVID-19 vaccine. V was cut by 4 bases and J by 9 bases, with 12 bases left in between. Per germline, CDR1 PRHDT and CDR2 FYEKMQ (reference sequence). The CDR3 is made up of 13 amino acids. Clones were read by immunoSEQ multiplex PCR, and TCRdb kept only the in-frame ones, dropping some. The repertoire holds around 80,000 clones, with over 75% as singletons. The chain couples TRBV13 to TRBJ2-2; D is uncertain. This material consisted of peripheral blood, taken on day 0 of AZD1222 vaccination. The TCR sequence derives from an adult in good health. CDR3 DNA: TGTGCCAGCAGCTCATGGGCCACACGGGAGCTGTTTTTT. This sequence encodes CASSSWATRELFF.